The rows below give T cell receptor beta chains drawn from one sample of a study of spatial heterogeneity in lung cancer. TCRdb re-derived calls from the 5' RACE reads in MiXCR, one entry per CDR3 protein. The sample consists of 6,000 or so distinct CDR3 sequences, approximately 6.3% of them appearing once. This material consisted of lung tumor tissue, taken at surgery. The receptors come from a male donor with early-stage non-small cell lung cancer. CDR3s leave out the opening cysteine and the closing phenylalanine or tryptophan. Fields, in order: CDR3 length, J gene, V gene, clone size, CDR3 protein. Rows may omit the clone size; those that give it use once, few, many or a size class.

12,TRBJ2-2,TRBV19,large,ASSIVGNTGELF
12,TRBJ2-7,TRBV7-9,medium-sized,ASSLGDRVYEQY
13,TRBJ2-3,TRBV5-1,many,ASSPQSGSGDTQY
13,TRBJ2-2,TRBV18,medium-sized,ASPPEGTNTGELF
12,TRBJ2-1,TRBV5-1,medium-sized,ASSLMVSLREQF
15,TRBJ2-3,TRBV4-1,medium-sized,ASSQPTSGASTDTQY
11,TRBJ1-5,TRBV5-1,many,ASSLTGGQPQH
12,TRBJ2-7,TRBV18,medium-sized,ASSPRAGEAEQY
12,TRBJ2-7,TRBV27,many,ASSLRQGSYEQY
12,TRBJ2-3,TRBV11-2,few,ASSSAAGGDTQY
15,TRBJ2-5,TRBV18,many,ASSPPWEGGYQETQY
16,TRBJ1-2,TRBV14,many,ASSQDYKGGRFNYGYT
12,TRBJ2-3,TRBV30,many,AWSFLAGGDTQY
11,TRBJ2-1,TRBV24-1,NA,AIREDRYNEQF
14,TRBJ1-1,TRBV4-2,medium-sized,ASSQEEGQGPTEAF
14,TRBJ1-5,TRBV7-8,medium-sized,ASSLAGQTSNQPQH
14,TRBJ2-5,TRBV7-8,many,ASSLRAGEERETQY
13,TRBJ2-2,TRBV5-5,many,ASTLVRGRTGELF
13,TRBJ2-7,TRBV6-1,many,ASRSGTGETYEQY
12,TRBJ2-7,TRBV12-3/TRBV12-4,many,ASSLGLAVGEQY
14,TRBJ2-1,TRBV7-8,medium-sized,ASSLAAGRSYNEQF
12,TRBJ2-2,TRBV7-2,many,ASSLMLNTGELF
13,TRBJ2-3,TRBV2,medium-sized,ASSERPTSTDTQY
14,TRBJ2-7,TRBV28,medium-sized,ASSSPLAAWIYEQY
17,TRBJ2-3,TRBV28,medium-sized,ASSTTGVGLRPHTDTQY
14,TRBJ2-7,TRBV7-9,medium-sized,ASSQTGTADVNEQY
14,TRBJ1-5,TRBV28,many,ASNMAGTVRNQPQH
12,TRBJ2-3,TRBV12-3/TRBV12-4,medium-sized,ASRAGTGTDTQY
12,TRBJ2-4,TRBV3-1,NA,ASSQGDRKNIQY
14,TRBJ2-3,TRBV6-1,many,ASSAGLAIFTDTQY
14,TRBJ2-1,TRBV10-1,many,ASSEKQGTSYNEQF
11,TRBJ1-4,TRBV10-2,medium-sized,ASRGAVNEKLF
12,TRBJ1-1,TRBV5-4,many,ASSLPTGNTEAF
13,TRBJ1-5,TRBV18,medium-sized,ASSPNRGAEQPQH
9,TRBJ2-7,TRBV29-1,many,SVGGGAEQY
11,TRBJ2-7,TRBV19,many,ASSKREGYEQY
11,TRBJ2-3,TRBV11-2,many,ASSQNRPDTQY
12,TRBJ2-2,TRBV2,medium-sized,ASSVARRTGELF
12,TRBJ2-7,TRBV4-1,NA,ASSTRVYPYEQY
16,TRBJ2-7,TRBV6-2/TRBV6-3,medium-sized,ASSYWSLWGGTSYEQY
13,TRBJ1-4,TRBV5-6,many,ASSLVGAPGEKLF
12,TRBJ2-7,TRBV12-3/TRBV12-4,medium-sized,ASSLGGYSYEQY
11,TRBJ1-5,TRBV19,NA,ATSQGRDQPQH
13,TRBJ1-2,TRBV9,NA,ASSPAGATNYGYT
12,TRBJ2-7,TRBV10-1,medium-sized,ASSAGTGPYEQY
16,TRBJ2-1,TRBV11-2,medium-sized,ASVGELGTSGTYNEQF
15,TRBJ1-5,TRBV18,NA,ASSPLGGGLPDQPQH
14,TRBJ1-4,TRBV4-3,medium-sized,ASSQDGGAFNEKLF
13,TRBJ2-5,TRBV4-2,many,ASSLREGGQETQY
12,TRBJ1-1,TRBV9,many,ASSVGQQGTEAF
12,TRBJ2-1,TRBV5-1,medium-sized,ASSLGLPYNEQF
12,TRBJ2-7,TRBV5-4,NA,ASSSRRHSYEQY
13,TRBJ2-2,TRBV7-2,many,ASSLIGHDTGELF
13,TRBJ2-1,TRBV7-2,medium-sized,ASSLGGFLVNEQF
13,TRBJ2-2,TRBV7-6,medium-sized,ASSRTGWNTGELF
11,TRBJ2-7,TRBV23-1,many,ASSHLGGAWQY
13,TRBJ2-2,TRBV20-1,medium-sized,SASLGVALTGELF
12,TRBJ2-1,TRBV24-1,medium-sized,ATSDIRQGVEQF
14,TRBJ2-3,TRBV10-3,many,AISASSGSGTDTQY